These 21 T cell receptor beta chains were all obtained from the same sample, sequenced in a study of blood T cell repertoires in COVID-19. Clones were sequenced by immunoSEQ multiplex PCR, and TCRdb holds only the in-frame ones, with some missing. The sample has some 530,000 clones, about 88% seen once. Source material: PBMCs or T cells enriched from blood (not recorded which). The receptors originated from a woman aged 55 to 70 who had recovered from COVID-19.

The chain links TRBV27 to TRBJ1-1; D gene ambiguous. There are 13 residues in the CDR3. V gave up 3 bases and J gave up 5 bases, with 10 bases separating them. Germline loops: CDR1 MNHEY, CDR2 SMNVEV (reference sequence). The CDR3 bases are TGTGCCAGCAGTTTTAGAAGCGGGACTGAAGCTTTCTTT. This sequence encodes CASSFRSGTEAFF.

This chain connects TRBV6-5 to TRBJ2-7; 9 bases are a match to TRBD1. CDR1 is MNHEY, CDR2 SVGAGI, per germline. V dropped 4 bases and J dropped 0; count of bases not matched to a gene: 1. The CDR3 spans 14 residues. The CDR3 DNA reads TGTGCCAGCAGTTGGGACAGGGTCTCCTACGAGCAGTACTTC. Its translation: CASSWDRVSYEQYF.

This sequence joins TRBV4-1 and TRBJ1-3, with D possibly matching TRBD1 (6 bases). Germline V lookup: CDR1 MGHRA, CDR2 YSYEKL. V was trimmed by 4 bases and J by 3 bases, leaving 16 bases between them. The CDR3 has 16 amino acids. The CDR3, as DNA: TGCGCCAGCAGCCCGGGGGGGGGCCTTGGTGGAAACACCATATATTTT. Its translation: CASSPGGGLGGNTIYF.

J is TRBJ1-1 and V is TRBV19, with D tentatively TRBD1 (6 bases). There are 13 residues in the CDR3. Deletions cut 1 base from V and 5 bases from J, with 8 bases between. Germline V lookup: CDR1 LNHDA, CDR2 SQIVND (reference sequence). The CDR3 loop is CASSIVGGTEAFF. The CDR3, as DNA: TGTGCCAGTAGTATAGTAGGGGGTACTGAAGCTTTCTTT.

V and J are TRBV10-2 and TRBJ1-1; D ambiguous. The CDR3 loop spans 13 amino acids. The germline gives CDR1 WSHSY, CDR2 SAAADI. V lost 7 bases and J lost 4, with 13 bases in between. Here the CDR3 reads CASINFGSTEAFF. The CDR3 nucleotides are TGCGCCAGCATTAACTTCGGGAGCACTGAAGCTTTCTTT.

This chain joins TRBV19 and TRBJ2-1, with 9 bases lining up with TRBD1. The CDR3 spans 13 residues. Losses at the gene ends were 4 bases for V and 8 bases for J; bases not matched to a gene: 3. Germline CDR1 and CDR2: LNHDA and SQIVND (reference sequence). The CDR3 region is CASSNRDRDEQFF. The CDR3 DNA reads as TGTGCCAGTAGTAACCGGGACAGGGATGAGCAGTTCTTC.

The V call is TRBV11-2, the J call TRBJ1-1; TRBD1 agrees at 9 bases. CDR3 length: 17 amino acids. Trimming took 5 bases from V and 1 from J; bases not matched to a gene: 11. Germline V gene sequence: CDR1 SGHAT, CDR2 FQNNGV. The chain's CDR3 is CASSRVLQGARNTEAFF. In DNA form, the CDR3 reads TGTGCCAGCAGCCGTGTCTTACAGGGGGCGCGGAACACTGAAGCTTTCTTT.

This clone was counted only a few times. The chain is built from TRBV5-4 and TRBJ2-2; 7 bases fit TRBD1. Losses at the gene ends were 1 base for V and 2 bases for J; bases not matched to a gene: 5. The CDR3 totals 16 residues. Looked up from germline, CDR1 is SGHNT and CDR2 is YYREEE (reference sequence). The CDR3 loop reads CASSLMGQSNTGELFF. The DNA of the CDR3 is TGTGCCAGCAGCTTGATGGGACAGAGTAACACCGGGGAGCTGTTTTTT.

The chain combines TRBV18 with TRBJ1-1; 7 bases fit TRBD1. The CDR3 loop spans 18 amino acids. Per germline, CDR1 KGHSH and CDR2 LQKENI. Trimming removed 4 bases from V and 4 bases from J; junction bases left unmatched: 18. The CDR3 here is CASSLKDPLGQGGTEAFF. In nucleotides, the CDR3 is TGTGCCAGCTCACTTAAGGATCCGTTGGGGCAGGGGGGCACTGAAGCTTTCTTT.

The chain links TRBV2 to TRBJ2-2, with 8 bases aligning to TRBD1. Germline CDR1 reads SNHLY; CDR2 reads FYNNEI. The CDR3 consists of 14 residues. The J segment lost 3 bases and the V segment lost 9 bases, leaving 6 bases of the junction unmatched. The CDR3 loop reads CASGQGAYTGELFF. The DNA for the CDR3 is TGTGCCAGTGGGCAGGGGGCCTACACCGGGGAGCTGTTTTTT.

The rearrangement links TRBV18 to TRBJ2-7; D perhaps matches TRBD2 (5 bases). Germline V gene data show CDR1 as KGHSH and CDR2 as LQKENI. The CDR3 is made up of 13 amino acids. V lost 3 bases and J lost 3, with 9 bases in between. CDR3 protein: CASSPSGSYEQYF. In nucleotides, the CDR3 is TGTGCCAGCTCACCCTCGGGGAGCTACGAGCAGTACTTC.

V is TRBV18 and J is TRBJ1-2, with 8 bases identical to TRBD1. V lost 1 base to trimming and J lost 7 bases; unmatched junction nucleotides: 5. This CDR3 region has 14 residues. Per germline, CDR1 KGHSH and CDR2 LQKENI. DNA for the CDR3: TGTGCCAGCTCACCACGAGGACAGGGCTCTGGCTACACCTTC. As protein: CASSPRGQGSGYTF. The full variable domain, its missing parts supplied by reference TRBV18 and TRBJ1-2, is NAGVMQNPRHLVRRRGQEARLRCSPMKGHSHVYWYRQLPEEGLKFMVYLQKENIIDESGMPKERFSAEFPKEGPSILRIQQVVRGDSAAYFCASSPRGQGSGYTFGSGTRLTVV.

The chain is built from TRBV5-6 and TRBJ1-3; 8 bases map to TRBD1. The CDR3 is 15 residues long. Germline CDR1 is SGHDT and CDR2 is YYEEEE. After removal of 4 bases from V and 4 bases from J, the junction contained 7 bases not matched to a gene. CDR3 DNA: TGTGCCAGCAGCGCGTGGACAGGGTCGGGAAACACCATATATTTT. Amino acid sequence: CASSAWTGSGNTIYF.

This chain uses TRBV5-1 with TRBJ2-1, with 10 bases matching TRBD1. CDR1 and CDR2 (germline): SGHRS, YFSETQ. The junction had 13 bases not matched to a gene; V was cut back by 6 bases and J by 7 bases. CDR3 length: 16 residues. For the CDR3, the DNA is TGCGCCAGCATCCTCCCCTTCCTGGACAGGGGGAATGAGCAGTTCTTC. This gives the protein CASILPFLDRGNEQFF.

The rearrangement links TRBV30 to TRBJ2-1, with D maybe TRBD1 (7 bases). V shed 0 bases and J shed 5 bases, with 11 bases lying between them. Germline assignment: CDR1 GTSNPN and CDR2 SVGIG (reference sequence). CDR3 length: 14 residues. The DNA of the CDR3 is TGTGCCTGGAGTGTAGCAGGGGGGCACAATGAGCAGTTCTTC. This sequence encodes CAWSVAGGHNEQFF. Complete variable domain (other parts from reference TRBV30 and TRBJ2-1): SQTIHQWPATLVQPVGSPLSLECTVEGTSNPNLYWYRQAAGRGLQLLFYSVGIGQISSEVPQNLSASRPQDRQFILSSKKLLLSDSGFYLCAWSVAGGHNEQFFGPGTRLTVL.

This chain connects TRBV4-2 to TRBJ1-2; no clear D. Germline assignment: CDR1 LGHNA and CDR2 YNFKEQ. The ends were cut back, 0 bases at V and 4 bases at J, with 12 bases in the middle. This CDR3 region has 15 residues. CDR3 region: CASSQDGLSGYGYTF. CDR3 nucleotide sequence: TGTGCCAGCAGCCAAGATGGCTTAAGTGGCTATGGCTACACCTTC.

The V and J genes are TRBV3-1 (or the pseudogene TRBV3-2) and TRBJ2-2; tentatively, D is TRBD1 (5 bases). There are 15 residues in the CDR3. Looked up from germline, CDR1 is LGHDT and CDR2 is YNNKEL (reference sequence). V lost 1 base to trimming and J lost 7 bases, with 13 bases between them. CDR3 in amino acids: CASSQVIRVVGELFF. DNA of the CDR3: TGTGCCAGCAGCCAAGTAATCAGGGTCGTCGGGGAGCTGTTTTTT.

The chain combines TRBV7-9 with TRBJ1-3; D remains unclear. Looked up from germline, CDR1 is SEHNR and CDR2 is FQNEAQ (reference sequence). This CDR3 region has 13 residues. With 4 bases removed from V and 0 bases from J, the gap between germline ends came to 4 bases. The CDR3 nucleotides read TGTGCCAGCAGCTACTACTCTGGAAACACCATATATTTT. Translation gives CASSYYSGNTIYF.

CDR3 in DNA: TGTGCCAGCAGCCCAGGTACCGCGAACACCGGGGAGCTGTTTTTT. Protein sequence: CASSPGTANTGELFF. The V gene is TRBV6-5, the J gene TRBJ2-2; no clear D gene. CDR1 and CDR2 (germline): MNHEY, SVGAGI. The CDR3 length is 15 residues. V gave up 6 bases and J gave up 0 bases, with 11 bases separating them.

This clone was observed once. The chain has TRBV7-7 and TRBJ2-3, with D perhaps matching TRBD2 (6 bases). Trimming removed 1 base from V and 4 bases from J, with 6 bases in between. The CDR3 totals 13 residues. CDR1 is SSHAT and CDR2 is FNYEAQ in the germline V gene (reference sequence). DNA for the CDR3: TGTGCCAGCAGCTTAGGACTAGCAGATACGCAGTATTTT. It encodes CASSLGLADTQYF.

The chain couples TRBV18 to TRBJ2-7; the D gene is possibly TRBD1 (6 bases). The V gene lost 1 base and the J gene lost 5 bases, with 18 bases spanning the gap. This CDR3 region has 16 residues. Germline CDR1 and CDR2: KGHSH and LQKENI. DNA of the CDR3: TGTGCCAGCTCACCACGGGGGCCAGTGGGCTTCCACGAGCAGTACGTC. Protein product: CASSPRGPVGFHEQYV.